The clone carrying this TCR beta chain was seen at least ten times. The V gene's germline CDR1 is LGHNA and CDR2 YNFKEQ. The CDR3 length is 13 residues. Trimming stripped 4 bases from V and 2 bases from J, with 8 bases between. No cell sorting was done before RNA was extracted from the tissue. These data come from a study of tumor and adjacent non-tumor tissue in lung cancer. A modified ARM-PCR protocol with three rounds of nested PCR amplified TCRbeta. MiXCR, run by TCRdb on the multiplex PCR reads, gives a single entry per CDR3 protein. The sample carries roughly 150,000 distinct CDR3 sequences, approximately 66% recorded once.

This receptor was taken from a man aged 60 to 75 with small cell lung cancer. The chain recombines TRBV4-2 with TRBJ1-2; D remains unclear. The sample consisted of lung tumor tissue. In nucleotides, the CDR3 is TGTGCCAGCAGCCCTGGCCTGAACTATGGCTACACCTTC. It is translated as CASSPGLNYGYTF.